A single sample gave rise to the 26 T cell receptor beta chains below, sequenced in a study of CD8+ T cells in alopecia areata. Treatment described: oral pan-JAK inhibitor, 5-10 mg twice daily. Reverse transcribed after extraction, RNA yielded cDNA as the sequencing template. Measured with immunoSEQ multiplex PCR; TCRdb has only the in-frame clones, and not every one. The data show roughly 120,000 clones, more than 45% seen once. The sample consisted of CD4+ T cells sorted from blood, taken at week 4, from a patient treated with tofacitinib. The receptors here all came from a human donor with alopecia areata.

This clone is a singleton in its sample. CDR3: CSVEDREEWGNTIYF. The CDR3 DNA follows: TGCAGCGTTGAGGACAGGGAGGAGTGGGGAAACACCATATATTTT. V gene TRBV29-1 combines with J gene TRBJ1-3; 8 bases align to TRBD1. J was trimmed by 4 bases and V by 3 bases; bases with no gene match: 8. The CDR3 has 15 amino acids. Germline V gene data show CDR1 as SQVTM and CDR2 as ANQGSEA.

The chain recombines TRBV7-9 with TRBJ1-5; TRBD1 matches 9 bases. V lost 6 bases and J lost 5; bases outside the gene matches: 2. The CDR3 has 13 amino acids. From germline, CDR1 is SEHNR and CDR2 FQNEAQ (reference sequence). Here the CDR3 DNA reads TGTGCCAGCAGGACAGGGGGAGATCAGCCCCAGCATTTT. Protein sequence: CASRTGGDQPQHF.

CDR3: CSVGSNYGYTF. The CDR3, as DNA: TGCAGCGTTGGATCGAACTATGGCTACACCTTC. V is TRBV29-1 and J is TRBJ1-2, with D uncertain. This CDR3 spans 11 amino acids. Trimming shortened V by 4 bases and J by 2 bases, and 5 bases separated the two germline ends. Germline V lookup: CDR1 SQVTM, CDR2 ANQGSEA.

The chain carries TRBV6-5 and TRBJ1-5; D ambiguous. The CDR3 sequence is 15 residues long. Trimming removed 4 bases from V and 0 bases from J, with 10 bases in between. Germline CDR1 MNHEY, CDR2 SVGAGI. CDR3 in amino acids: CASSSGRSSNQPQHF. CDR3 nucleotides: TGTGCCAGCAGTTCCGGACGGTCTAGCAATCAGCCCCAGCATTTT.

The CDR3 DNA follows: TGTGCCTGGAGCCGAACTGGAAACACCATATATTTT. Translating it yields CAWSRTGNTIYF. The chain has TRBV30 and TRBJ1-3; D remains ambiguous. The CDR3 has 12 amino acids. Germline CDR1 and CDR2: GTSNPN and SVGIG (reference sequence). V lost 3 bases to trimming and J lost 2 bases, with 5 bases between them.

As DNA, the CDR3 is TGTGCCAGCAGCCCTAGAGGGCAGGGCGAGCCCCAGCATTTT. It is translated as CASSPRGQGEPQHF. The chain couples TRBV7-2 to TRBJ1-5; D perhaps matches TRBD1 (5 bases). V was shortened by 5 bases and J by 8 bases, with 16 bases between the two germline ends. The CDR3 length is 14 residues. CDR1 is SGHTA, CDR2 FQGNSA, per germline.

This clone was observed a single time. The V and J genes are TRBV7-9 and TRBJ1-1; 7 nucleotides match TRBD1. Trimming took 5 bases from V and 6 from J; bases not matched to a gene: 3. Germline CDR1 is SEHNR and CDR2 is FQNEAQ (reference sequence). There are 12 residues in the CDR3. This CDR3 reads CASSPGGAEAFF. The CDR3 nucleotides are TGTGCCAGCAGCCCAGGGGGGGCTGAAGCTTTCTTT. Full variable domain (outside the CDR3, taken from reference TRBV7-9 and TRBJ1-1): DTGVSQNPRHKITKRGQNVTFRCDPISEHNRLYWYRQTLGQGPEFLTYFQNEAQLEKSRLLSDRFSAERPKGSFSTLEIQRTEQGDSAMYLCASSPGGAEAFFGQGTRLTVV.

The chain links TRBV9 to TRBJ2-1, with D possibly called TRBD1 or TRBD2 (5 bases each). The V and J ends lost 0 bases and 6 bases respectively, with 13 bases between them. The CDR3 is made up of 15 amino acids. Germline loops: CDR1 SGDLS, CDR2 YYNGEE. The CDR3 loop is CASSVEGTAPNEQFF. The CDR3 DNA follows: TGTGCCAGCAGCGTAGAAGGGACCGCCCCCAATGAGCAGTTCTTC.

V and J are TRBV4-2 and TRBJ1-4, with D perhaps matching TRBD1 (5 bases). Trimming shortened V by 3 bases and J by 5 bases, and 10 bases separated the two germline ends. Germline lookup yields CDR1 LGHNA and CDR2 YNFKEQ. The CDR3 extends over 14 amino acids. The CDR3 coding sequence is TGTGCCAGCAGCCATGGGCAGGGAAATGAAAAACTGTTTTTT. This encodes CASSHGQGNEKLFF.

V and J are TRBV5-1 and TRBJ2-5; no definite D call. This CDR3 region has 16 residues. V lost 4 bases, J lost 5 bases, and 21 bases lay in between. Germline CDR1 and CDR2: SGHRS and YFSETQ. CDR3 DNA sequence: TGCGCCAGCAGCCCCCTCTGGACGGCCTTTGGGGAGACCCAGTACTTC. The encoded protein is CASSPLWTAFGETQYF.

V gene TRBV4-1 combines with J gene TRBJ2-5; the match to TRBD2 covers 14 bases. The CDR3 totals 18 residues. Germline CDR1 is MGHRA and CDR2 is YSYEKL. Trimming cost V 1 base and J 5 bases; bases outside gene matches: 9. The CDR3 loop is CASSQGGTSGSRRETQYF. CDR3 DNA sequence: TGCGCCAGCAGCCAAGGAGGGACTAGCGGGAGTCGTCGGGAGACCCAGTACTTC.

Notes on this clone: The same CDR3 is also encoded by other DNA sequences in this sample. J is TRBJ2-1 and V is TRBV5-1; unclear D gene. Germline CDR1 reads SGHRS; CDR2 reads YFSETQ. The ends were cut back, 0 bases at V and 4 bases at J, with 5 bases in the middle. This CDR3 has 13 residues. This CDR3 reads CASSLGSYNEQFF. CDR3 DNA sequence: TGCGCCAGCAGCTTGGGCAGTTACAATGAGCAGTTCTTC.

At least ten counts were recorded for this clone. The chain joins TRBV29-1 to TRBJ2-1; 8 bases are a match to TRBD1. Germline V lookup: CDR1 SQVTM, CDR2 ANQGSEA. The CDR3 length is 14 residues. V shed 7 bases, J shed 5 bases, and the junction held 10 bases outside the gene matches. The CDR3 loop reads CSGTGGSFDNEQFF. CDR3 DNA: TGCAGCGGTACAGGGGGAAGTTTCGACAATGAGCAGTTCTTC.

This chain connects TRBV7-9 to TRBJ1-2, with a weak D call TRBD1 (5 bases). V shed 4 bases and J shed 8 bases, with 14 bases lying between them. The CDR3 covers 13 residues. The germline gives CDR1 SEHNR, CDR2 FQNEAQ (reference sequence). The CDR3 region is CASSSQGTWGYTF. For the CDR3, the DNA is TGTGCCAGCAGCTCCCAAGGGACCTGGGGCTACACCTTC.

The chain recombines TRBV27 with TRBJ2-4; D gene unclear. Germline-derived CDR1 and CDR2 are MNHEY and SMNVEV (reference sequence). The CDR3 consists of 14 residues. V was shortened by 0 bases and J by 8 bases, with 11 bases between the two germline ends. The CDR3: CASSLSPIADIQYF. DNA of the CDR3: TGTGCCAGCAGTTTATCCCCCATTGCGGACATTCAGTACTTC.

This chain joins TRBV5-1 and TRBJ1-1; weak D call: TRBD1 (6 bases). There are 15 residues in the CDR3. The V and J ends lost 1 base and 1 base respectively, with 11 bases between them. Per the germline V gene, CDR1 is SGHRS and CDR2 is YFSETQ. The CDR3 coding sequence is TGCGCCAGCAGCTTGTTGGGGGCTCAGAACACTGAAGCTTTCTTT. As protein: CASSLLGAQNTEAFF.

The chain has TRBV6-1 and TRBJ2-7; TRBD2 matches at 7 bases. After removal of 3 bases from V and 6 bases from J, the junction contained 17 bases not matched to a gene. This CDR3 spans 17 amino acids. Germline V lookup: CDR1 MNHNS, CDR2 SASEGT. Here the CDR3 reads CASSDPGLPSGVGEQYF. The CDR3 DNA follows: TGTGCCAGCAGTGACCCGGGACTACCGTCCGGGGTAGGCGAGCAGTACTTC.

This clone appeared a few times. The V gene is TRBV29-1, the J gene TRBJ2-1, with 7 bases lining up with TRBD2. The CDR3 spans 12 residues. Unmatched junction bases numbered 5, after V lost 6 bases and J lost 6 bases. Germline V gives CDR1 SQVTM, CDR2 ANQGSEA. The CDR3: CSVAGLPNEQFF. CDR3 sequence (DNA): TGCAGCGTAGCGGGACTCCCCAATGAGCAGTTCTTC.

In DNA form, the CDR3 reads TGCAGCGTTCGGGCTAGTCAGTCCGGGGAGCTGTTTTTT. Translating it yields CSVRASQSGELFF. J is TRBJ2-2 and V is TRBV29-1, with unresolved D. CDR3 length: 13 amino acids. CDR1 and CDR2 from the germline V gene are SQVTM and ANQGSEA. Between the trimmed V and J ends, which lost 5 bases and 6 bases, there was a span of 13 bases.

This clone was observed a few times. The chain has TRBV7-6 and TRBJ2-1; TRBD2 agrees at 9 bases. Germline V gives CDR1 SGHVS, CDR2 FNYEAQ. The CDR3 runs to 13 residues. The trim removed 4 bases at V and 10 bases at J, leaving 5 bases unmatched. The CDR3 region is CASSYGTSREQFF. CDR3 nucleotide sequence: TGTGCCAGCAGCTATGGGACTAGCAGAGAGCAGTTCTTC. The variable domain in full, with the rest retrieved from reference TRBV7-6 and TRBJ2-1, is GAGVSQSPRYKVTKRGQDVALRCDPISGHVSLYWYRQALGQGPEFLTYFNYEAQQDKSGLPNDRFSAERPEGSISTLTIQRTEQRDSAMYRCASSYGTSREQFFGPGTRLTVL.

In its sample, this clone was seen a few times. The chain combines TRBV30 with TRBJ2-3, with D possibly matching TRBD1 (6 bases). The length of the CDR3 is 15 residues. Trimming removed 0 bases from V and 2 bases from J, with 12 bases in between. Germline lookup yields CDR1 GTSNPN and CDR2 SVGIG (reference sequence). CDR3 bases: TGTGCCTGGAGTGTGGGCAGGGGATTCACAGATACGCAGTATTTT. Its protein product is CAWSVGRGFTDTQYF.

CDR3 region: CASSGLAGYNEQFF. CDR3 in DNA: TGTGCCAGCAGTGGTCTAGCGGGATACAATGAGCAGTTCTTC. This rearrangement joins TRBV2 to TRBJ2-1, with TRBD2 matching over 9 bases. The length of the CDR3 is 14 residues. After removal of 4 bases from V and 4 bases from J, the junction contained 2 bases not matched to a gene. Germline V gene sequence: CDR1 SNHLY, CDR2 FYNNEI.

The V gene is TRBV30, the J gene TRBJ1-6; D might be TRBD1 (5 bases). Germline V lookup: CDR1 GTSNPN, CDR2 SVGIG (reference sequence). This CDR3 spans 13 amino acids. Trimming stripped 3 bases from V and 10 bases from J, with 13 bases between. In DNA, the CDR3 is TGTGCCTGGAGGAGGCAGGGCGGATCACCCCTCCACTTT. Its translation is CAWRRQGGSPLHF. The variable domain in full, with the rest retrieved from reference TRBV30 and TRBJ1-6, is SQTIHQWPATLVQPVGSPLSLECTVEGTSNPNLYWYRQAAGRGLQLLFYSVGIGQISSEVPQNLSASRPQDRQFILSSKKLLLSDSGFYLCAWRRQGGSPLHFGNGTRLTVT.

The chain employs TRBV30 and TRBJ1-5; no definite D call. The V gene lost 3 bases and the J gene lost 1 base, with 7 bases spanning the gap. Germline CDR1 is GTSNPN and CDR2 is SVGIG (reference sequence). There are 13 residues in the CDR3. In DNA, the CDR3 is TGTGCCTGGAGCGCGGCGAGCAATCAGCCCCAGCATTTT. Translating gives CAWSAASNQPQHF. The full variable domain, completed using reference TRBV30 and TRBJ1-5, is SQTIHQWPATLVQPVGSPLSLECTVEGTSNPNLYWYRQAAGRGLQLLFYSVGIGQISSEVPQNLSASRPQDRQFILSSKKLLLSDSGFYLCAWSAASNQPQHFGDGTRLSIL.

This clone was detected only a few times. This chain joins TRBV14 and TRBJ1-5; D unresolved. Germline V gene lookup returns CDR1 SGHDN and CDR2 FVKESK. V was shortened by 4 bases and J by 4 bases, with 14 bases between the two germline ends. This CDR3 has 15 residues. This chain's CDR3 is CASSPDGKGNQPQHF. The DNA of the CDR3 is TGTGCCAGCAGCCCGGATGGAAAGGGAAATCAGCCCCAGCATTTT.

The chain joins TRBV30 to TRBJ2-3; 11 bases match TRBD2. V dropped 2 bases and J dropped 0; count of bases not matched to a gene: 7. The germline gives CDR1 GTSNPN, CDR2 SVGIG (reference sequence). This CDR3 has 17 residues. The CDR3 spells CAWSWPGLAASTDTQYF. In DNA, the CDR3 is TGTGCCTGGAGTTGGCCGGGACTAGCGGCTAGCACAGATACGCAGTATTTT.